This T cell receptor beta chain comes out of a study of neurological immune-mediated disorders (dated 2019 in TCRdb). A note on the overall study: Peripheral blood TCR-beta repertoires from patients with HTLV-I-associated myelopathy (HAM/TSP), patients with multiple sclerosis, and healthy controls were compared in the study using UMI-based sequencing. Alongside PBMC samples, the set of around 99 TCR-beta libraries contained longitudinal samples, technical triplicates, and paired CD4+ and CD8+ T-cell subsets that had been sorted. The cohort included 60 to 75 subjects: roughly 15 with HAM/TSP, roughly 35 with multiple sclerosis, and about 20 healthy controls. Longitudinal HAM/TSP and healthy donors had 3 time-points each (roughly 3-40 month intervals). Study-wide findings and limitations: Across subjects, expanded clones never shared an identical CDR3 amino acid sequence, which suggests that the TCR-beta repertoires in every group were private. TCR clonal expansion was highest in HAM/TSP patients and lowest in MS patients, with MS patients falling below even healthy controls.

The label giving this sample's time point can be read as: longitudinal time-point 2. For unsorted PBMC libraries, 2 million PBMCs were used after storage in RNAlater at -80 degrees C until RNA extraction. Peripheral blood underwent Ficoll-Hypaque density gradient centrifugation to isolate PBMCs, which were then cryopreserved in liquid nitrogen. The table lists this clonotype with many counts. Which antigen it targets is not known. Base quality data are lacking; no much larger clone is found one base away. cDNA was synthesized by template-switch 5'RACE using a primer carrying a 10-nucleotide random unique molecular identifier by which each TCR transcript was tagged. Over 180 million TCR-beta sequences, covering 15-18 subjects, were produced in each sequencing run. The RNeasy kit was used to extract total RNA. The KAPA Real-time Library Amplification kit was used to amplify TCR-beta VDJ regions with primers for the TCR constant region and the 5'RACE anchor. A first PCR added sample indexes and Illumina adaptors, and a second PCR then raised library yield. After purification with Ampure beads, the TCR product of roughly 650 bp was size-selected on a 2% E-gel SizeSelection system. Before pooling, library quality was assessed on a Bioanalyzer, concentration was determined with Qubit, and library quantification was performed with the Kapa Library Quantification kit. An Illumina HiSeq 2500 sequenced the libraries paired-end 2 x 150 bp. To increase sequence diversity, roughly 24-32% phiX was spiked into each library pool. As for the authors' bioinformatics: The quality-filtered reads were processed with the UMI-based MiGEC pipeline, whose error correction step removed more than 85% of the raw TCR sequences. IMGT germline references were used for aligning VDJ genes, and each clonotype was defined as a unique CDR3 amino acid sequence together with its V-J genes. VDJtools evaluated clonal expansion, Shannon diversity and CDR3 relatedness (CalcPairwiseDistances, ClusterSamples); CLCbio workbench built phylogenetic trees. Clones with at least 8 unique UMIs were defined as expanded, with this threshold being based on coefficient-of-variation modelling across technical triplicates. Clones were called with MiXCR by TCRdb after fastp trimmed the public reads at Q25, and only in-frame beta chains were retained. Here each entry gathers all rows of one CDR3 protein and keeps the most common genes and DNA. TCRdb assigned the V and J calls; the authors' analysis was not used. The sample table holds approximately 89,000 distinct CDR3 sequences, of which over 10% were seen once. About 5% of the sample is held by the ten biggest clonotypes.

Based on the germline V gene (reference sequence), the CDR1 and CDR2 sequences are DFQATT and SNEGSKA. The V end gives up 6 bases and the J end 4 bases, leaving 11 bases in the junction not matched to a gene. From the cysteine up to the phenylalanine, the CDR3 has a length of 15 residues. Only the CDR3 DNA stays, 45 bases, in frame from base 1. Sequencing was done on a sample of PBMCs. The chain is encoded by TRBV20-1 joined to TRBJ2-5, with TRBD2 matching 10 junction bases. This clonotype originated in a female donor with HTLV-1-associated myelopathy (HAM/TSP). The sequenced DNA is TGCAGTGCCCCCCCCTTAAGCGGGGGGGTAGAGACCCAGTACTTC. Translated, it gives CSAPPLSGGVETQYF.